The entry below gives a single TCR beta chain sequence along with its context. Its target is unknown. The sample belongs to a study of CD8 T cells in Susac syndrome. Overall study results and limits: As the study acknowledged, the number of individuals who were part of its TCR sequencing and HLA analysis was relatively small.

RNA amounts of roughly 0.5 to 1 ug underwent reverse transcription with random hexamers. An immunoSEQ multiplex PCR generated amplified TCR beta CDR3 products spanning 54 Vbeta and 13 Jbeta. A single record per CDR3 protein comes from TCRdb applying MiXCR to the immunoSEQ multiplex PCR reads. The data hold about 250,000 distinct CDR3 sequences, with about 93% observed a single time. Germline values: CDR1 KGHDR, CDR2 SFDVKD. The length of the CDR3 is 17 residues. Trimming shortened V by 3 bases and J by 2 bases, and 13 bases separated the two germline ends. This sequence was found in a human donor with multiple sclerosis. The V and J genes are TRBV24-1 and TRBJ1-6; possible D gene TRBD1, 6 bases. Sequenced sample: CD4+ T cells from PBMCs. Written as DNA, the CDR3 is TGTGCCACCAGTGATGGAAAGGGGGGGGCCTATAATTCACCCCTCCACTTT. Translation gives CATSDGKGGAYNSPLHF.